This T cell receptor beta chain was sequenced in a study of blood T cell repertoires in COVID-19. Study-wide context: Spain, Italy and the United States supplied samples that represented acute and convalescent COVID-19.

V dropped 4 bases and J dropped 1 base, with 7 bases sitting between them. Germline-derived CDR1 and CDR2 are MNHEY and SMNVEV (reference sequence). The CDR3 runs 14 residues. In Seattle, patients joined the study during active infection and were tracked longitudinally. Measured with immunoSEQ multiplex PCR; TCRdb has only the in-frame clones, and not every one. The repertoire has nearly 250,000 clones, roughly 86% of them found once; the top ten carry 5.5% to 6%. Material for sequencing was peripheral blood. This receptor was obtained from a woman aged 80 or over with COVID-19, enrolled during active disease. This rearrangement joins TRBV27 to TRBJ2-2; no definite D call. The CDR3 coding sequence is TGTGCCAGCAGTTCCAGAATGAACACCGGGGAGCTGTTTTTT. Its protein is CASSSRMNTGELFF.